The following is a T cell receptor beta chain sequence with its context. One Seattle source followed patients from active infection through their disease course. Per the original data handling: Estimation of nucleated cell counts was performed using reference gene primer amplification. Generated by immunoSEQ multiplex PCR, the TCRdb table keeps only in-frame clones and is missing some. V, J and clone size were drawn from that table, and D and trimming were deduced from the DNA. Here the sample spans tens of thousands of clones, around 90% being singletons. This entry belongs to a study of blood T cell repertoires in COVID-19. The overall study: Collection of acute and convalescent COVID-19 samples took place in the United States, Italy and Spain. From T cells, B-cell-depleted T cells, or PBMCs came the material, which was cDNA or gDNA.

V was clipped by 3 bases and J by 2 bases, with 7 bases between them. The CDR3 covers 13 residues. Germline CDR1 reads MDHEN; CDR2 reads SYDVKM. The rearrangement uses TRBV28 and TRBJ1-1; D unclear. The specimen was peripheral blood. The TCR was taken from a man aged 55 to 70 with COVID-19, enrolled during active disease. CDR3 DNA: TGTGCCAGCAGTTTGAGAACCAACACTGAAGCTTTCTTT. Translated: CASSLRTNTEAFF.